The 28 T cell receptor beta chains below were found in one sample sequenced in a study of blood T cell repertoires in COVID-19. TCRdb keeps only in-frame clones here, not all; method: immunoSEQ multiplex PCR. The data hold some 260,000 clones, with about 86% observed a single time. Sample: PBMCs or T cells enriched from blood (not recorded which). The receptors derive from a man aged 30-40 years with acute COVID-19.

The J gene is TRBJ1-4, the V gene TRBV28, with TRBD1 as a possible D gene (5 bases). V lost 9 bases, J lost 8 bases, and 19 bases lay in between. The germline CDR1 and CDR2 sequences are MDHEN and SYDVKM. The CDR3 contains 14 residues. The CDR3 bases are TGTGCCAGTCAGGTGGGGGGGGAATACGAAAAACTGTTTTTT. It specifies CASQVGGEYEKLFF.

The V gene is TRBV6-1, the J gene TRBJ2-1, with TRBD1 matching 9 bases. Germline-derived CDR1 and CDR2 are MNHNS and SASEGT. The CDR3 length is 16 residues. Trimming took 4 bases from V and 4 from J; bases not matched to a gene: 8. CDR3 coding DNA: TGTGCCAGCAGTGCCTTTCGGGACAGGGATTACAATGAGCAGTTCTTC. Translated: CASSAFRDRDYNEQFF.

The chain joins TRBV15 to TRBJ2-3; TRBD2 matches 8 bases. Trimming at V came to 4 bases and at J to 3 bases, leaving 3 bases not matched to a gene. The V gene's germline CDR1 is LNHNV and CDR2 YYDKDF (reference sequence). CDR3 length: 14 residues. The CDR3 region has the DNA TGTGCCACCAGCAAAACGGGGGGGACAGATACGCAGTATTTT. It yields the protein CATSKTGGTDTQYF.

Comments on this clone: A junction end diverges from the germline sequence, so it may reflect a read error. This chain uses TRBV5-1 with TRBJ2-3; a weak D match, TRBD1 (5 bases). This CDR3 is 14 amino acids long. Looked up from germline, CDR1 is SGHRS and CDR2 is YFSETQ. The CDR3 spells CASSLEQAQDTQYF. As DNA, the CDR3 is TGTGCCAGCAGCTTGGAACAGGCTCAAGATACGCAGTATTTT.

The J gene is TRBJ1-3, the V gene TRBV5-6; 7 bases line up with TRBD1. V trimming: 4 bases; J trimming: 0 bases; junction bases outside the gene matches: 10. Germline CDR1 is SGHDT and CDR2 is YYEEEE. This CDR3 comprises 17 residues. The CDR3 loop reads CASSRWTGEDSGNTIYF. The CDR3 DNA sequence: TGTGCCAGCAGCCGCTGGACAGGCGAAGACTCTGGAAACACCATATATTTT. Full variable domain (remainder filled in from reference TRBV5-6 and TRBJ1-3): DAGVTQSPTHLIKTRGQQVTLRCSPKSGHDTVSWYQQALGQGPQFIFQYYEEEERQRGNFPDRFSGHQFPNYSSELNVNALLLGDSALYLCASSRWTGEDSGNTIYFGEGSWLTVV.

This rearrangement joins TRBV28 to TRBJ1-2; D uncertain. Looked up from germline, CDR1 is MDHEN and CDR2 is SYDVKM. Trimming took 3 bases from V and 4 from J, leaving 6 bases between them. This CDR3 region has 12 residues. CDR3 region: CASSFGIYGYTF. The CDR3, as DNA: TGTGCCAGCAGTTTCGGTATCTATGGCTACACCTTC.

Here the CDR3 DNA reads TGTGCCAGCAGCTCCGGGTACTCTGGAAACACCATATATTTT. Its translation: CASSSGYSGNTIYF. The chain uses TRBV11-2 and TRBJ1-3; D not certain. This CDR3 contains 14 residues. The V and J ends lost 4 bases and 0 bases respectively, with 7 bases between them. The germline V gene has CDR1 SGHAT and CDR2 FQNNGV. Complete variable domain (other parts from reference TRBV11-2 and TRBJ1-3): EAGVAQSPRYKIIEKRQSVAFWCNPISGHATLYWYQQILGQGPKLLIQFQNNGVVDDSQLPKDRFSAERLKGVDSTLKIQPAKLEDSAVYLCASSSGYSGNTIYFGEGSWLTVV.

The V and J genes are TRBV1 and TRBJ2-6; TRBD1 is the table's D call and was not checked against the DNA. TRBV1 is designated a pseudogene. CDR3 length: 20 amino acids. DNA of the CDR3: TGCACCAGCAGCCCCTTCGGACAGACCAATACTACCTCTGGGGCCAACGTCCTGACTTTC. This codes for CTSSPFGQTNTTSGANVLTF.

The J gene is TRBJ2-7, the V gene TRBV29-1; D may be TRBD1 (5 bases). The CDR3 extends over 11 amino acids. Germline assignment: CDR1 SQVTM and CDR2 ANQGSEA. V dropped 7 bases and J dropped 6 bases, with 13 bases sitting between them. CDR3 loop: CSAHRRGEQYV. The DNA for the CDR3 is TGCAGCGCTCACAGAAGGGGCGAGCAGTACGTC.

The V and J genes are TRBV4-1 and TRBJ1-3; the D is unclear. Trimming removed 0 bases at V and 8 bases at J, with 8 bases between. Looked up from germline, CDR1 is MGHRA and CDR2 is YSYEKL. The length of the CDR3 is 13 residues. CDR3 nucleotide sequence: TGCGCCAGCAGCCAAGATGGGAGGGACACCATATATTTT. Translation gives CASSQDGRDTIYF.

V is TRBV30 and J is TRBJ1-6; D remains ambiguous. V lost 4 bases, J lost 0 bases, and 10 bases lay in between. Germline lookup yields CDR1 GTSNPN and CDR2 SVGIG (reference sequence). There are 15 residues in the CDR3. CDR3 in DNA: TGTGCCTGGACCCCGGAGAGCTCCTATAATTCACCCCTCCACTTT. Translating it yields CAWTPESSYNSPLHF.

Only one count was recorded for this clone. The rearrangement uses TRBV7-9 and TRBJ2-5; 10 positions agree with TRBD2. With V trimmed by 6 bases and J by 6 bases, 7 bases remained unmatched. The CDR3 sequence is 14 residues long. Germline CDR1 and CDR2: SEHNR and FQNEAQ (reference sequence). The CDR3 bases are TGTGCCAGCAGTCAGCGGGGGGGTCAGAAGACCCAGTACTTC. As protein: CASSQRGGQKTQYF.

The rearrangement uses TRBV19 and TRBJ1-2, with D possibly being TRBD1 (6 bases). CDR1 is LNHDA and CDR2 is SQIVND in the germline V gene (reference sequence). V gave up 8 bases and J gave up 7 bases, with 20 bases separating them. The CDR3 totals 14 residues. As DNA, the CDR3 is TGTGCCAGTGAAGGACAGCCCTTAGGGTCTGGCTACACCTTC. This translates into CASEGQPLGSGYTF.

This clone was found a few times. The chain joins TRBV7-3 to TRBJ1-1; D gene uncertain. CDR1 and CDR2 (germline): SGHTA, FQGTGA. Trimming stripped 5 bases from V and 3 bases from J, with 13 bases between. The CDR3 is 14 amino acids. This chain's CDR3 is CASSQDGSDTEAFF. The CDR3, as DNA: TGTGCCAGCAGCCAAGACGGGAGTGACACTGAAGCTTTCTTT.

In this sample, this clone turned up once. The genes are TRBV7-9 and TRBJ2-6; maybe TRBD1 (5 bases). Germline CDR1 SEHNR, CDR2 FQNEAQ (reference sequence). The CDR3 contains 14 residues. V shed 5 bases and J shed 2 bases, with 7 bases lying between them. CDR3 in DNA: TGTGCCAGCAGCCTGACAGCTGGGGCCAACGTCCTGACTTTC. Its translation is CASSLTAGANVLTF.

The genes are TRBV9 and TRBJ1-5, with 9 bases identical to TRBD1. Germline CDR1 is SGDLS and CDR2 is YYNGEE. V gave up 6 bases and J gave up 0 bases; unmatched junction bases: 10. The CDR3 is 17 residues long. The CDR3, as DNA: TGTGCCAGCACCTTAGACAGGGGGGATCATAGCAATCAGCCCCAGCATTTT. Translating gives CASTLDRGDHSNQPQHF.

This clone showed up just a few times. This chain connects TRBV5-1 to TRBJ2-3; D might be TRBD2 (7 bases). Germline V gene lookup returns CDR1 SGHRS and CDR2 YFSETQ. The CDR3 runs 17 residues. Trimming left V 0 bases short and J 1 base short, with 15 bases between. As DNA, the CDR3 is TGCGCCAGCAGCTTGGGAGTGGGCGGGGGCGGCACAGATACGCAGTATTTT. It translates to CASSLGVGGGGTDTQYF.

On this clone itself: A read error may account for a junction end that differs from germline. The chain links TRBV5-1 to TRBJ2-1; the match to TRBD2 covers 9 bases. Germline V gene sequence: CDR1 SGHRS, CDR2 YFSETQ. The CDR3 has 16 amino acids. CDR3 coding DNA: TGTGCCAGCAGCTCCAGTCTAGCGGGATCCTACAATGAGCAGTTCTTC. This codes for CASSSSLAGSYNEQFF.

The chain recombines TRBV9 with TRBJ2-3; 12 nucleotides match TRBD2. This CDR3 region has 16 residues. J was trimmed by 2 bases and V by 3 bases; bases with no gene match: 4. Germline V CDR1 and CDR2: SGDLS, YYNGEE. CDR3 sequence (DNA): TGTGCCAGCAGCGAAACTAGCGGGGGGTACACAGATACGCAGTATTTT. Translated: CASSETSGGYTDTQYF.

This clone appeared many times. V is TRBV13 and J is TRBJ1-2; D is perhaps TRBD1 (6 bases). The CDR3 has 14 amino acids. V was cut by 5 bases and J by 2 bases, with 12 bases left in between. CDR1 and CDR2 (germline): PRHDT, FYEKMQ (reference sequence). The CDR3 nucleotides are TGTGCCAGCAGCGTACAGGGAACCAACTATGGCTACACCTTC. Protein: CASSVQGTNYGYTF.

V gene TRBV14 combines with J gene TRBJ2-1, with 9 positions matching TRBD2. The CDR3 covers 17 residues. Germline-derived CDR1 and CDR2 are SGHDN and FVKESK. V lost 4 bases, J lost 7 bases, and 14 bases stayed unmatched. The CDR3 DNA follows: TGTGCCAGCAGCCGAGGACTAGGGACTAGCTTTGGGAATGAGCAGTTCTTC. It specifies CASSRGLGTSFGNEQFF.

This clone appeared once. CDR3 residues: CASSPGEAHRGRYYGYTF. CDR3 DNA: TGTGCCAGCAGTCCTGGGGAAGCGCACAGGGGGAGATACTATGGCTACACCTTC. The rearrangement uses TRBV27 and TRBJ1-2; TRBD1 matches 8 bases. The junction had 17 bases not matched to a gene; V was cut back by 5 bases and J by 3 bases. The CDR3 spans 18 residues. CDR1 and CDR2 (germline): MNHEY, SMNVEV (reference sequence).

This sequence joins TRBV6-5 and TRBJ2-2; D may be TRBD2 (6 bases). The CDR3 length is 14 residues. Trimming stripped 6 bases from V and 6 bases from J, with 14 bases between. The germline V gene encodes CDR1 MNHEY and CDR2 SVGAGI. The CDR3 spells CASSLGGTAGELFF. The CDR3 DNA sequence: TGTGCCAGCAGCCTAGGAGGGACGGCCGGGGAGCTGTTTTTT.

The V call is TRBV6-6, the J call TRBJ2-7; possibly TRBD1 for D (7 bases). CDR1 and CDR2 (germline): MNHNY, SVGAGI (reference sequence). Trimming cost V 5 bases and J 2 bases, with 13 bases left between them. The length of the CDR3 is 14 residues. The CDR3: CASSPQGGAYEQYV. Here the CDR3 DNA reads TGTGCCAGCAGTCCGCAGGGGGGTGCCTACGAGCAGTACGTC.

The rearrangement joins TRBV19 to TRBJ2-1, with TRBD2 matching over 8 bases. The V gene end was trimmed by 8 bases and the J gene end by 0 bases; junction bases not matched to a gene: 12. Germline V CDR1 and CDR2: LNHDA, SQIVND (reference sequence). This CDR3 comprises 17 residues. The CDR3 is CASGGGGRRSSYNEQFF. The DNA for the CDR3 is TGTGCCAGTGGTGGTGGCGGGAGGCGTAGCTCCTACAATGAGCAGTTCTTC. The variable domain in full, completed from reference TRBV19 and TRBJ2-1, reads DGGITQSPKYLFRKEGQNVTLSCEQNLNHDAMYWYRQDPGQGLRLIYYSQIVNDFQKGDIAEGYSVSREKKESFPLTVTSAQKNPTAFYLCASGGGGRRSSYNEQFFGPGTRLTVL.

The chain uses TRBV7-9 and TRBJ2-4, with 7 positions matching TRBD2. Losses at the gene ends were 4 bases for V and 1 base for J; bases not matched to a gene: 4. Germline V gene data show CDR1 as SEHNR and CDR2 as FQNEAQ (reference sequence). This CDR3 is built from 15 residues. The CDR3 reads CASSSAGVAKNIQYF. CDR3 DNA sequence: TGTGCCAGCAGCTCCGCGGGAGTTGCCAAAAACATTCAGTACTTC.

The DNA of the CDR3 is TGTGCCAGCAGGGGACTTTCATATAAAGAGACCCAGTACTTC. This translates into CASRGLSYKETQYF. The chain recombines TRBV7-2 with TRBJ2-5, with D possibly being TRBD2 (6 bases). Germline loops: CDR1 SGHTA, CDR2 FQGNSA. V was shortened by 6 bases and J by 3 bases, with 14 bases between the two germline ends. CDR3 length: 14 amino acids.

The V call is TRBV6-5, the J call TRBJ2-5; D is ambiguous. Germline-derived CDR1 and CDR2 are MNHEY and SVGAGI. The CDR3 sequence is 13 residues long. The V end was cut by 2 bases, the J end by 5 bases, with 9 bases between. In DNA, the CDR3 is TGTGCCAGCAGTTACACCCTTGCGGAGACCCAGTACTTC. Protein sequence: CASSYTLAETQYF.